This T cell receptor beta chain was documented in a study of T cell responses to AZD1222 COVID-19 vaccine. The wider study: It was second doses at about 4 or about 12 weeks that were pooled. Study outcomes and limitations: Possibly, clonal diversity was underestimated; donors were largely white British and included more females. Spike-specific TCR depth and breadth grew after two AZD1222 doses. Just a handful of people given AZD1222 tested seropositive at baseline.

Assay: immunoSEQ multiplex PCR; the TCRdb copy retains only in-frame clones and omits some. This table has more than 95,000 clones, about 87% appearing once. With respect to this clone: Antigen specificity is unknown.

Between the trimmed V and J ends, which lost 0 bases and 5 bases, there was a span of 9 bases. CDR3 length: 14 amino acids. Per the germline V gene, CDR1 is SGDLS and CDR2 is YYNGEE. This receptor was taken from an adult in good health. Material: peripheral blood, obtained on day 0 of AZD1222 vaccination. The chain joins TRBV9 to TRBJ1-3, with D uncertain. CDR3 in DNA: TGTGCCAGCAGCGTAGACCTAACGAGAAACACCATATATTTT. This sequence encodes CASSVDLTRNTIYF.